This T cell receptor (beta chain) was captured in a study of CD8 T cells in Susac syndrome. Trimming cost V 0 bases and J 9 bases; bases outside gene matches: 4. Germline V gene lookup returns CDR1 SGDLS and CDR2 YYNGEE. This CDR3 is 15 amino acids long. With random hexamers, reverse transcription was performed on roughly 0.45 to 1 ug of RNA. MiXCR was run by TCRdb on the immunoSEQ multiplex PCR reads, yielding one entry per CDR3 protein. The table has some 90,000 distinct CDR3 sequences, 90% to 95% seen once; the top ten hold 0.32%. The sequenced sample consisted of CD8+ T cells from PBMCs. The sequence derives from a human donor in good health. The chain recombines TRBV9 with TRBJ1-6; TRBD1 matches 9 bases. DNA for the CDR3: TGTGCCAGCAGCGTAGAGGGACAGGGTAGTTCACCCCTCCACTTT. It encodes CASSVEGQGSSPLHF. Full variable domain (rest looked up from reference TRBV9 and TRBJ1-6): DSGVTQTPKHLITATGQRVTLRCSPRSGDLSVYWYQQSLDQGLQFLIQYYNGEERAKGNILERFSAQQFPDLHSELNLSSLELGDSALYFCASSVEGQGSSPLHFGNGTRLTVT.